These 27 T cell receptor beta chains came from one sample sequenced in a study of blood T cells in healthy people across ages. Combining a sample-barcoded 5' primer with a J-beta primer mix, a second PCR ran for roughly 6 to 12 cycles. TCRdb passed the 5' RACE reads through MiXCR, listing each CDR3 protein once. The data contain over 550,000 distinct CDR3 sequences, less than 35% of them singletons. What was sequenced was blood. The receptors derive from a woman older than 75 in good health.

This clonotype has just a few counts. A junction end diverges from the germline sequence, so it may reflect a read error. The chain couples TRBV12-5 to TRBJ1-1; D gene uncertain. The CDR3 contains 13 residues. The V gene's germline CDR1 is LGHNT and CDR2 FRNRAP. This chain's CDR3 is CASGLIGNTEVFF. In DNA, the CDR3 is TGTGCTAGTGGTTTGATAGGGAACACTGAAGTTTTCTTT.

To note about this clonotype: A much larger clone lies a single base off, so this may be a read error. The V and J genes are TRBV7-3 and TRBJ2-7; 12 bases line up with TRBD2. Germline assignment: CDR1 SGHTA and CDR2 FQGTGA. The CDR3 length is 16 residues. The J segment lost 3 bases and the V segment lost 4 bases, leaving 7 bases of the junction unmatched. CDR3 sequence (DNA): TGTGCCAGCAGCTCCTACGGACTAGCGGGGAGCTACGAGCAGTACTTC. Its protein is CASSSYGLAGSYEQYF.

This clonotype was observed many times. The V and J genes are TRBV27 and TRBJ2-1, with TRBD2 as a possible D gene (6 bases). The CDR3 covers 14 residues. The V end lost 5 bases, the J end lost 4 bases, and 12 bases lay between the germline ends. Germline CDR1 reads MNHEY; CDR2 reads SMNVEV (reference sequence). The CDR3 sequence is CASSARGTYNEQFF. In DNA, the CDR3 is TGTGCCAGCAGTGCAAGAGGGACTTACAATGAGCAGTTCTTC.

This clonotype occurred many times. The chain couples TRBV25-1 to TRBJ2-1; 7 bases align to TRBD1. CDR1 is MGHDK, CDR2 SYGVNS, per germline. CDR3 size: 16 residues. The ends lost 3 bases at V and 7 bases at J; junction bases unmatched: 12. Here the CDR3 DNA reads TGTGCCAGCAGTGACGAAATTGGACAGGCCGGAAATGAGCAGTTCTTC. It codes for CASSDEIGQAGNEQFF.

In its sample, this clonotype was seen a few times. The rearrangement uses TRBV28 and TRBJ1-4; TRBD1 agrees at 9 bases. This CDR3 is 16 amino acids long. With 4 bases clipped from V and 3 bases from J, the junction kept 6 bases outside the gene matches. Germline lookup yields CDR1 MDHEN and CDR2 SYDVKM. Written as DNA, the CDR3 is TGTGCCAGCAGTTCGCCCAGACAGGGGGCTAATGAAAAACTGTTTTTT. The encoded protein is CASSSPRQGANEKLFF.

The table lists this clonotype with many counts. The chain combines TRBV10-3 with TRBJ1-5; TRBD1 might be the D (5 bases). The CDR3 has 20 residues. V lost 0 bases to trimming and J lost 2 bases, with 23 bases between them. CDR1 and CDR2 (germline): ENHRY, SYGVKD. The CDR3 DNA reads TGTGCCATCAGTGAGTCGACGGTGACAGACCGGACCCTTGGCAATCAGCCCCAGCATTTT. Translation gives CAISESTVTDRTLGNQPQHF.

This clonotype was observed a handful of times. The genes are TRBV27 and TRBJ1-6; tentative D call: TRBD1 (6 bases). The V end lost 5 bases, the J end lost 7 bases, and 12 bases lay between the germline ends. CDR3 length: 14 residues. Germline V lookup: CDR1 MNHEY, CDR2 SMNVEV (reference sequence). CDR3 region: CASSATGRNSPLHF. The CDR3 region has the DNA TGTGCCAGCAGTGCTACAGGGAGGAATTCACCCCTCCACTTT.

This chain joins TRBV6-5 and TRBJ1-2, with 10 bases that match TRBD1. From germline, CDR1 is MNHEY and CDR2 SVGAGI. The CDR3 totals 15 residues. Trimming at V came to 4 bases and at J to 4 bases, leaving 6 bases not matched to a gene. CDR3 in DNA: TGTGCCAGCAGTTCGCGGGACAGGGGCGGCTATGGCTACACCTTC. This encodes CASSSRDRGGYGYTF.

The table lists this clonotype with many counts. The chain uses TRBV20-1 and TRBJ2-5, with TRBD1 matching over 10 bases. There are 16 residues in the CDR3. J gave up 5 bases and V 3 bases, and 12 bases lay outside the gene matches. From germline, CDR1 is DFQATT and CDR2 SNEGSKA (reference sequence). This chain's CDR3 is CSARRSTGGAGETQYF. The CDR3 nucleotides are TGCAGTGCTAGGCGTTCGACAGGGGGCGCTGGGGAGACCCAGTACTTC.

The genes are TRBV28 and TRBJ1-3; perhaps TRBD1 as D (5 bases). Trimming stripped 5 bases from V and 4 bases from J, with 18 bases between. Looked up from germline, CDR1 is MDHEN and CDR2 is SYDVKM. The CDR3 runs 16 residues. In nucleotides, the CDR3 is TGTGCCAGCAGTCTTGTGTCGGGGGGAACGGGAAACACCATATATTTT. It codes for CASSLVSGGTGNTIYF. Full variable domain (outside the CDR3, taken from reference TRBV28 and TRBJ1-3): DVKVTQSSRYLVKRTGEKVFLECVQDMDHENMFWYRQDPGLGLRLIYFSYDVKMKEKGDIPEGYSVSREKKERFSLILESASTNQTSMYLCASSLVSGGTGNTIYFGEGSWLTVV.

Ten or more counts support this clonotype. The chain links TRBV24-1 to TRBJ2-1, with D hard to call. The J call is uncertain, as TRBJ2-7 better fits the DNA end. Germline CDR1 and CDR2: KGHDR and SFDVKD. The length of the CDR3 is 16 residues. The CDR3: CATSVSGRLTYNEQYF. The CDR3 bases are TGTGCCACCAGTGTATCGGGCAGGTTGACCTACAATGAGCAGTACTTC.

The chain joins TRBV20-1 to TRBJ1-2, with 7 bases identical to TRBD1. With 5 bases clipped from V and 3 bases from J, the junction kept 6 bases outside the gene matches. The CDR3 sequence is 13 residues long. From germline, CDR1 is DFQATT and CDR2 SNEGSKA (reference sequence). The CDR3 DNA sequence: TGCAGTGCTCCACAGGGGCCGGACTATGGCTACACCTTC. It encodes CSAPQGPDYGYTF.

As DNA, the CDR3 is TGCAGTGCGCCGAGGAGGGGAGGGTACGGCTACACCTTC. It codes for CSAPRRGGYGYTF. V gene TRBV20-1 combines with J gene TRBJ1-2; perhaps TRBD1 as D (5 bases). CDR3 size: 13 residues. Per germline, CDR1 DFQATT and CDR2 SNEGSKA (reference sequence). Between the trimmed V and J ends, which lost 6 bases and 8 bases, there was a span of 19 bases.

This clonotype has a handful of counts. One junction end does not reproduce the germline sequence, and a read error may be involved. The genes are TRBV3-1 and TRBJ2-5, with 16 bases identical to TRBD2. CDR1 LGHDT and CDR2 YNNKEL come from the germline V gene (reference sequence). This CDR3 has 15 amino acids. The CDR3 nucleotides read TGTACCAGCAGCCAAGGGACTAGCGGGGGGGCCAGGCAGTACTTC. It yields the protein CTSSQGTSGGARQYF.

The rearrangement joins TRBV20-1 to TRBJ2-5; 7 nucleotides line up with TRBD1. The CDR3 sequence is 15 residues long. Unmatched junction bases numbered 14, after V lost 6 bases and J lost 4 bases. The V gene's germline CDR1 is DFQATT and CDR2 SNEGSKA (reference sequence). The CDR3: CSAGPGQQRRETQYF. DNA of the CDR3: TGCAGTGCGGGTCCGGGACAGCAAAGGCGAGAGACCCAGTACTTC.

This clonotype was detected many times. The chain has TRBV7-9 and TRBJ1-1, with D possibly being TRBD1 (5 bases). Germline V lookup: CDR1 SEHNR, CDR2 FQNEAQ (reference sequence). The V gene lost 1 base and the J gene lost 4 bases, with 13 bases spanning the gap. This CDR3 comprises 15 residues. This chain's CDR3 is CASSLDGGRATEAFF. CDR3 coding DNA: TGTGCCAGCAGCTTAGACGGGGGTCGGGCCACTGAAGCTTTCTTT.

V and J are TRBV20-1 and TRBJ2-1; 12 nucleotides agree with TRBD2. CDR3 size: 15 residues. CDR1 and CDR2 from the germline V gene are DFQATT and SNEGSKA (reference sequence). Unmatched junction bases numbered 4, after V lost 4 bases and J lost 3 bases. The CDR3 DNA follows: TGCAGTGCTACTAGCGGGGGGGCCTTCTACAATGAGCAGTTCTTC. Protein: CSATSGGAFYNEQFF.

This clonotype was seen ten or more times. One base away lies a much larger clone, so this may be a sequencing read error. The gene calls are TRBV5-1 and TRBJ2-1, with D possibly matching TRBD1 (6 bases). Germline V CDR1 and CDR2: SGHRS, YFSETQ. The CDR3 is 14 amino acids. The V and J ends lost 3 bases and 8 bases respectively, with 15 bases between them. CDR3 nucleotides: TGCGCCAGCAGCTGGGCGATAGGGGGATATGAGCAGTTCTTC. It is translated as CASSWAIGGYEQFF. Drawing the rest from reference TRBV5-1 and TRBJ2-1, the complete variable domain is KAGVTQTPRYLIKTRGQQVTLSCSPISGHRSVSWYQQTPGQGLQFLFEYFSETQRNKGNFPGRFSGRQFSNSRSEMNVSTLELGDSALYLCASSWAIGGYEQFFGPGTRLTVL.

This clonotype turned up a few times. The V gene is TRBV5-1, the J gene TRBJ1-3; 10 bases align to TRBD1. Trimming removed 4 bases from V and 6 bases from J; junction bases left unmatched: 10. This CDR3 has 16 residues. CDR1 and CDR2 from the germline V gene are SGHRS and YFSETQ. The CDR3 protein is CASSTDGQGGENTIYF. CDR3 sequence (DNA): TGCGCCAGCAGCACTGACGGACAGGGGGGAGAAAACACCATATATTTT. Based on the CDR3 plus reference TRBV5-1 and TRBJ1-3, the full variable domain is KAGVTQTPRYLIKTRGQQVTLSCSPISGHRSVSWYQQTPGQGLQFLFEYFSETQRNKGNFPGRFSGRQFSNSRSEMNVSTLELGDSALYLCASSTDGQGGENTIYFGEGSWLTVV.

The table lists this clonotype with many counts. The chain employs TRBV20-1 and TRBJ1-4, with 8 bases matching TRBD1. The germline V gene has CDR1 DFQATT and CDR2 SNEGSKA (reference sequence). The CDR3 contains 14 residues. V lost 2 bases, J lost 7 bases, and 6 bases stayed unmatched. The CDR3 bases are TGCAGTGCTAGACGAGGACAGGGCGGTGAAAAACTGTTTTTT. The encoded protein is CSARRGQGGEKLFF.

V gene TRBV7-2 combines with J gene TRBJ1-5, with D possibly matching TRBD1 (5 bases). Germline CDR1 and CDR2: SGHTA and FQGNSA. The CDR3 is 15 amino acids. The V end lost 4 bases, the J end lost 6 bases, and 16 bases lay between the germline ends. The CDR3 here is CASSYNQPGPQPQHF. In DNA, the CDR3 is TGTGCCAGCAGCTACAATCAGCCAGGGCCTCAGCCCCAGCATTTT.

This clonotype was detected many times. A read error may explain this, as a much larger clone is one base away. The CDR3: CAISESGGGDEQYF. CDR3 sequence (DNA): TGTGCCATCAGTGAGTCGGGGGGAGGCGATGAGCAGTACTTC. The chain couples TRBV10-3 to TRBJ2-5; a weak D match, TRBD2 (6 bases). Germline CDR1 is ENHRY and CDR2 is SYGVKD. The V end lost 0 bases, the J end lost 11 bases, and 16 bases lay between the germline ends. This CDR3 has 14 amino acids.

This clonotype was observed a handful of times. This chain connects TRBV7-9 to TRBJ2-1; maybe TRBD1 (6 bases). V shed 2 bases and J shed 8 bases, with 16 bases lying between them. CDR1 is SEHNR, CDR2 FQNEAQ, per germline (reference sequence). The CDR3 has 15 amino acids. The CDR3 loop reads CASSLKGQDVDEQFF. CDR3 nucleotides: TGTGCCAGCAGCTTAAAGGGACAAGACGTCGATGAGCAGTTCTTC.

V and J are TRBV3-1 and TRBJ2-3; D is uncertain. This CDR3 is 12 amino acids long. Germline CDR1 LGHDT, CDR2 YNNKEL (reference sequence). Trimming removed 0 bases from V and 8 bases from J, with 6 bases in between. The CDR3 is CASSQDLGTQYF. CDR3 nucleotide sequence: TGTGCCAGCAGCCAAGATCTCGGTACGCAGTATTTT.

At least ten counts were recorded for this clonotype. Here the CDR3 DNA reads TGCGCCAGCAGCACCGGGGGCGGAGCGGCCAAGCAGTACTTC. Amino acid sequence: CASSTGGGAAKQYF. The gene calls are TRBV5-1 and TRBJ2-7; D may correspond to TRBD1 or TRBD2 (6 bases each). Per the germline V gene, CDR1 is SGHRS and CDR2 is YFSETQ. Trimming took 4 bases from V and 8 from J, leaving 19 bases between them. The CDR3 is 14 amino acids.

The genes are TRBV12-3 or TRBV12-4 and TRBJ2-1, with 10 bases that match TRBD2. The CDR3 loop spans 15 amino acids. V dropped 3 bases and J dropped 7; count of bases not matched to a gene: 6. CDR3 nucleotide sequence: TGTGCCAGCAGTTTGTCCCTAGCGGGGGCAAATGAGCAGTTCTTC. This sequence encodes CASSLSLAGANEQFF.

J is TRBJ2-3 and V is TRBV12-3 or TRBV12-4; D may be TRBD2 (6 bases). Trimming stripped 2 bases from V and 4 bases from J, with 13 bases between. CDR3 length: 15 amino acids. The CDR3 DNA follows: TGTGCCAGCAGTTTACAAGGAGGGCGCGCAGATACGCAGTATTTT. Protein product: CASSLQGGRADTQYF.